The present T cell receptor (beta chain) was sequenced within a study of blood T cell repertoires in COVID-19. Background on the study: Samples came from the United States, Italy and Spain, spanning acute and convalescent COVID-19. PBMCs, B-cell-depleted T cells, or T cells were the source of the cDNA or gDNA that made up the material.

Per the study methods: Reference gene primers were amplified, and this amplification served to estimate nucleated cell counts. The protocol was immunoSEQ multiplex PCR, while the TCRdb copy is restricted to in-frame clones and leaves out a portion. D and trimming come from the DNA, and the V and J calls and clone size come from that table. The data contain tens of thousands of clones, about nine tenths of them seen just once; the ten biggest clones take up roughly 1.2%. Germline V gene data show CDR1 as MNHNY and CDR2 as SVGAGI (reference sequence). The V gene lost 2 bases and the J gene lost 0 bases, with 7 bases spanning the gap. CDR3 size: 14 residues.

Material for sequencing was peripheral blood. The TCR originated in a man aged 60-69 years with acute or convalescent COVID-19. The rearrangement joins TRBV6-6 to TRBJ1-2; D is unclear. CDR3 amino acids: CASSYGEANYGYTF. The CDR3 DNA is TGTGCCAGCAGTTACGGGGAGGCTAACTATGGCTACACCTTC.